The 10 T cell receptor beta chains below all came from one sample that was sequenced in a study of lymphopenia after photon versus proton radiotherapy. Sequencing used immunoSEQ multiplex PCR; TCRdb keeps in-frame clones, though not all of them. The sample yields tens of thousands of clones, around 90% seen once. This specimen consisted of peripheral blood, obtained from a patient treated with proton-based radiotherapy. These receptor sequences come from a woman aged 70-85 years with pancreatic cancer. Some clones in this sample may be carry-over from other donors' samples.

J is TRBJ2-7 and V is TRBV19; D not resolved. Germline V gene data show CDR1 as LNHDA and CDR2 as SQIVND (reference sequence). V was trimmed by 5 bases and J by 9 bases, leaving 14 bases between them. CDR3 length equals 12 residues. CDR3 nucleotides: TGTGCCAGTAGTTACTCTTCTGGTTGGCAGTACTTC. The encoded protein is CASSYSSGWQYF. Drawing the rest from reference TRBV19 and TRBJ2-7, the complete variable domain is DGGITQSPKYLFRKEGQNVTLSCEQNLNHDAMYWYRQDPGQGLRLIYYSQIVNDFQKGDIAEGYSVSREKKESFPLTVTSAQKNPTAFYLCASSYSSGWQYFGPGTRLTVT.

The CDR3 DNA reads TGTGCCAGCAGTTACGGGGGTCATCACCCCTACGAGCAGTACTTC. It yields the protein CASSYGGHHPYEQYF. The rearrangement joins TRBV6-6 to TRBJ2-7, with D perhaps given as TRBD1 or TRBD2 (5 bases each). Trimming took 2 bases from V and 2 from J, leaving 13 bases between them. The germline V gene encodes CDR1 MNHNY and CDR2 SVGAGI (reference sequence). This CDR3 spans 15 amino acids.

The V gene is TRBV29-1, the J gene TRBJ2-5; TRBD2 agrees at 10 bases. The J call is in doubt because the DNA end fits TRBJ2-7 better. The CDR3 has 13 amino acids. From germline, CDR1 is SQVTM and CDR2 ANQGSEA. CDR3 nucleotides: TGCAGCGTTAGGACTAGCGGCTCCTACGAGCAGTACTTC. Its translation: CSVRTSGSYEQYF.

V gene TRBV7-8 combines with J gene TRBJ2-1; maybe TRBD2 (5 bases). The CDR3 covers 15 residues. The ends were cut back, 0 bases at V and 3 bases at J, with 9 bases in the middle. CDR1 and CDR2 (germline): SGHVS, FQNEAQ. The CDR3 coding sequence is TGTGCCAGCAGCTTAGCTACGACTAACTACAATGAGCAGTTCTTC. Its protein product is CASSLATTNYNEQFF.

The chain employs TRBV29-1 and TRBJ2-6; D is undetermined. V shed 6 bases and J shed 0 bases, with 6 bases lying between them. The length of the CDR3 is 13 residues. Germline V CDR1 and CDR2: SQVTM, ANQGSEA. The CDR3 coding sequence is TGCAGCGTGCACCACTCTGGGGCCAACGTCCTGACTTTC. This gives the protein CSVHHSGANVLTF.

The chain couples TRBV7-3 to TRBJ2-5; 7 positions match TRBD2. Per the germline V gene, CDR1 is SGHTA and CDR2 is FQGTGA. This CDR3 has 16 amino acids. V shed 2 bases, J shed 1 base, and the junction held 7 bases outside the gene matches. The CDR3 here is CASSLGASGAQETQYF. CDR3 in DNA: TGTGCCAGCAGCTTAGGTGCTAGCGGAGCCCAAGAGACCCAGTACTTC.

The chain joins TRBV29-1 to TRBJ1-1, with a possible D match to TRBD1 (5 bases). This CDR3 spans 14 amino acids. The ends were cut back, 7 bases at V and 0 bases at J, with 15 bases in the middle. Per the germline V gene, CDR1 is SQVTM and CDR2 is ANQGSEA. This chain's CDR3 is CSGRNRSMNTEAFF. In DNA, the CDR3 is TGCAGCGGGAGAAACAGGTCGATGAACACTGAAGCTTTCTTT. Filled out from reference TRBV29-1 and TRBJ1-1, the complete variable domain reads SAVISQKPSRDICQRGTSLTIQCQVDSQVTMMFWYRQQPGQSLTLIATANQGSEATYESGFVIDKFPISRPNLTFSTLTVSNMSPEDSSIYLCSGRNRSMNTEAFFGQGTRLTVV.

CDR3 sequence reads: CASSLVGPAQETQYF. CDR3 nucleotides: TGTGCCAGCAGCTTAGTCGGGCCAGCCCAAGAGACCCAGTACTTC. The chain uses TRBV7-9 and TRBJ2-5; D remains unclear. This CDR3 contains 15 residues. Per germline, CDR1 SEHNR and CDR2 FQNEAQ (reference sequence). Trimming removed 1 base from V and 1 base from J, with 10 bases in between. Drawing the rest from reference TRBV7-9 and TRBJ2-5, the complete variable domain is DTGVSQNPRHKITKRGQNVTFRCDPISEHNRLYWYRQTLGQGPEFLTYFQNEAQLEKSRLLSDRFSAERPKGSFSTLEIQRTEQGDSAMYLCASSLVGPAQETQYFGPGTRLLVL.

This chain links TRBV28 with TRBJ2-5; 7 bases fit TRBD2. The junction had 6 bases not matched to a gene; V was cut back by 4 bases and J by 1 base. The germline V gene has CDR1 MDHEN and CDR2 SYDVKM. This CDR3 is 15 amino acids long. The CDR3 here is CASSWSGLPQETQYF. DNA of the CDR3: TGTGCCAGCAGTTGGTCGGGACTACCCCAAGAGACCCAGTACTTC.

The chain has TRBV5-1 and TRBJ2-1; 12 bases fit TRBD2. The length of the CDR3 is 17 residues. In germline, CDR1 is SGHRS, CDR2 YFSETQ. V gave up 6 bases and J gave up 3 bases; unmatched junction bases: 10. The CDR3 sequence: CASTLTRTSGIYNEQFF. The CDR3 DNA follows: TGCGCCAGCACCCTAACCCGGACTAGCGGGATCTACAATGAGCAGTTCTTC.